Shown below are 2 T cell receptor beta chains from a single sample sequenced in a study of shared T cell receptors in the human thymus. Here immunoSEQ multiplex PCR was the method, and the copy in TCRdb shows in-frame clones only, minus some. The sample records about 380,000 clones, around 95% being singletons. The material sequenced was thymocytes. These receptors all come from a human donor.

V gene TRBV14 combines with J gene TRBJ2-7; 9 nucleotides match TRBD2. Germline loops: CDR1 SGHDN, CDR2 FVKESK. The CDR3 has 15 residues. Unmatched junction bases numbered 4, after V lost 4 bases and J lost 0 bases. The CDR3 region is CASSRAGGLSYEQYF. Written as DNA, the CDR3 is TGTGCCAGCAGCCGAGCGGGAGGCCTCTCCTACGAGCAGTACTTC.

The chain has TRBV4-3 and TRBJ2-7, with TRBD2 as a possible D gene (5 bases). V was shortened by 5 bases and J by 4 bases, with 15 bases between the two germline ends. CDR3 length equals 14 residues. Germline CDR1 and CDR2: LGHNA and YSLEER. CDR3 loop: CASSARRGLYEQYF. The CDR3 coding sequence is TGCGCCAGCAGCGCCCGTCGCGGGTTATACGAGCAGTACTTC.